The TCR beta chain under discussion was sequenced for a study of blood T cell repertoires in COVID-19. Original analysis: Amplification with reference gene primers provided the estimates of nucleated cell counts. Profiling relied on immunoSEQ multiplex PCR, and the TCRdb table lists in-frame clones only, not all of them. V, J and clone size reflect that table, while D and trimming were determined from the DNA. The data show about 55,000 clones, 90% seen once. The germline V gene encodes CDR1 SGHRS and CDR2 YFSETQ. CDR3 length: 16 residues. V lost 0 bases and J lost 9, with 19 bases in between. The sequenced material came from peripheral blood. The chain employs TRBV5-1 and TRBJ2-1, with a tentative D call TRBD2 (5 bases). This TCR derives from a man aged 40-49 years with acute or convalescent COVID-19. The CDR3 reads CASSLVDPGMDAEQFF. The CDR3 region has the DNA TGCGCCAGCAGCTTGGTGGATCCGGGAATGGACGCTGAGCAGTTCTTC.